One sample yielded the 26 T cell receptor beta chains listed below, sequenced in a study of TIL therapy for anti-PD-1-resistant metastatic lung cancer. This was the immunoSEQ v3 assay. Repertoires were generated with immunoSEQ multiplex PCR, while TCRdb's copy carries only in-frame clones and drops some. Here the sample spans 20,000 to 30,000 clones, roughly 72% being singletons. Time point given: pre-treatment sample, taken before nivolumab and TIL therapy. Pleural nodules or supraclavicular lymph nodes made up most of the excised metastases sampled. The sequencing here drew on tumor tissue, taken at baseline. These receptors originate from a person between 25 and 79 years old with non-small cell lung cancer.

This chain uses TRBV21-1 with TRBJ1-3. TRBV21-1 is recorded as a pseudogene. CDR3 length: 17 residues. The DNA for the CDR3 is TGTGCCAGCAGGAACAAGCGAAGGTTGAAACCTGGAAACACCATATATTTT. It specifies CASRNKRRLKPGNTIYF.

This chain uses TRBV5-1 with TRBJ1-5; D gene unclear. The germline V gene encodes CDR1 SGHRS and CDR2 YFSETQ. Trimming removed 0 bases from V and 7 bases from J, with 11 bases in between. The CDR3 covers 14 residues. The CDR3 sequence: CASSLAAGEQPQHF. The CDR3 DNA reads TGCGCCAGCAGCTTGGCCGCGGGAGAGCAGCCCCAGCATTTT.

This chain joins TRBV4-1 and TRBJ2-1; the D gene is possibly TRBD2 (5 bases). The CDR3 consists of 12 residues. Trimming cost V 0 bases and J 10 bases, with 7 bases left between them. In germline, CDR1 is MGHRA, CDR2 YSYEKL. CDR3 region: CASSQESGEQFF. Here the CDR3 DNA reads TGCGCCAGCAGCCAAGAATCGGGAGAGCAGTTCTTC.

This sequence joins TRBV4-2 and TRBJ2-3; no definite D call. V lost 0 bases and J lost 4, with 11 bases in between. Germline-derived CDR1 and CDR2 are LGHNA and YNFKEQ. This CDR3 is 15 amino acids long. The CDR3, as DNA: TGTGCCAGCAGCCAAGAACCCTTAGAAGCAGATACGCAGTATTTT. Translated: CASSQEPLEADTQYF.

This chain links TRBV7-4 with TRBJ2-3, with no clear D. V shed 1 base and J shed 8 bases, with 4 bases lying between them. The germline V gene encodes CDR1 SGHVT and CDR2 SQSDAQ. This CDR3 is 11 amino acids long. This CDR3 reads CASSLVVTQYF. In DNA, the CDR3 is TGTGCCAGCAGCTTAGTCGTTACGCAGTATTTT. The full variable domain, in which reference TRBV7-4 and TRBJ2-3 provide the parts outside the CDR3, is GAGVSQSPRYKVAKRGRDVALRCDSISGHVTLYWYRQTLGQGSEVLTYSQSDAQRDKSGRPSGRFSAERPERSVSTLKIQRTEQGDSAVYLCASSLVVTQYFGPGTRLTVL.

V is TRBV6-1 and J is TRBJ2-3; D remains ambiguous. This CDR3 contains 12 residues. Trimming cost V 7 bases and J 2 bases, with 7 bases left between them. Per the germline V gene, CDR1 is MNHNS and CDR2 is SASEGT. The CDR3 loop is CASMYHTDTQYF. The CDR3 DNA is TGTGCCAGCATGTACCACACAGATACGCAGTATTTT.

The CDR3 DNA is TGTGCCAGCAGTTGGACTAGCGGGGGTTACAATGAGCAGTTCTTC. Amino acid sequence: CASSWTSGGYNEQFF. The V gene is TRBV6-5, the J gene TRBJ2-1; TRBD2 matches 13 bases. This CDR3 comprises 15 residues. The V gene end was trimmed by 4 bases and the J gene end by 4 bases; junction bases not matched to a gene: 1. Germline V gives CDR1 MNHEY, CDR2 SVGAGI.

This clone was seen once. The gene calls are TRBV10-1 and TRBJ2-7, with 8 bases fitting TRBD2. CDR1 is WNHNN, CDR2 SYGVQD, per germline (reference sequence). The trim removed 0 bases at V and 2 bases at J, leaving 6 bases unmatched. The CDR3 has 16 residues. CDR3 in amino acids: CASSESGSGGTYEQYF. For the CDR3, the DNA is TGCGCCAGCAGTGAGTCGGGGTCGGGGGGGACCTACGAGCAGTACTTC.

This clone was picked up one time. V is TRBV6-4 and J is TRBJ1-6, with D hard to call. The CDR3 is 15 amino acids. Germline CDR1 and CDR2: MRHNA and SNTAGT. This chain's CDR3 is CAPTHPGSYNSPLHF. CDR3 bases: TGTGCTCCCACGCATCCGGGGTCCTATAATTCACCCCTCCACTTT.

The DNA of the CDR3 is TGTGCCAGCAGCCAAGATCCTTATACCCAGTACTTC. This sequence encodes CASSQDPYTQYF. The J gene is TRBJ2-5, the V gene TRBV4-2; D is unclear. CDR3 length: 12 residues. The ends were cut back, 0 bases at V and 8 bases at J, with 7 bases in the middle. Germline V gene data show CDR1 as LGHNA and CDR2 as YNFKEQ.

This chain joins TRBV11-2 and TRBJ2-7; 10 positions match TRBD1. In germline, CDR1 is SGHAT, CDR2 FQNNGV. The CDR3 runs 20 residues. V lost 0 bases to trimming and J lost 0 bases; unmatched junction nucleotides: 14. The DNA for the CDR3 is TGTGCCAGCAGCTTAGAACAGGGGACAGGGGCTATCAGATCCTCCTACGAGCAGTACTTC. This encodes CASSLEQGTGAIRSSYEQYF.

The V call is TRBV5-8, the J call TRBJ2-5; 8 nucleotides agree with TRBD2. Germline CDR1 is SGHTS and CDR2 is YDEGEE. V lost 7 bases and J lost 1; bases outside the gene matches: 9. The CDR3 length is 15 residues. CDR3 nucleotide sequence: TGTGCCAGCTCTGAACTAGCGGTTGGCCAAGAGACCCAGTACTTC. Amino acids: CASSELAVGQETQYF.

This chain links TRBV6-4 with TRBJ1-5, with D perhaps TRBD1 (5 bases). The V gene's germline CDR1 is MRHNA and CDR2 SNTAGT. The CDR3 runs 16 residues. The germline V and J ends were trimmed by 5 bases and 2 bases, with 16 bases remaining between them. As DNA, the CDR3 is TGTGCCAGCAGTCCCGACGGGGGAAAGGGCAATCAGCCCCAGCATTTT. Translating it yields CASSPDGGKGNQPQHF.

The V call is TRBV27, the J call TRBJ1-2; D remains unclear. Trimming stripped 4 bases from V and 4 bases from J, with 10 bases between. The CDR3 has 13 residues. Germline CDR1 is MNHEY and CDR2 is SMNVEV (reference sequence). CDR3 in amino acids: CASSSITSYGYTF. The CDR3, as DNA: TGTGCCAGCAGTTCCATTACTAGCTATGGCTACACCTTC.

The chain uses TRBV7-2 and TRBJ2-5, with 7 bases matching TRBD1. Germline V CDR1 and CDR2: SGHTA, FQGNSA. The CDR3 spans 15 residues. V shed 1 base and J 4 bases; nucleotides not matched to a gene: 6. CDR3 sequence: CASSLVTGSRETQYF. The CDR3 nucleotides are TGTGCCAGCAGCTTAGTGACAGGGAGCCGAGAGACCCAGTACTTC.

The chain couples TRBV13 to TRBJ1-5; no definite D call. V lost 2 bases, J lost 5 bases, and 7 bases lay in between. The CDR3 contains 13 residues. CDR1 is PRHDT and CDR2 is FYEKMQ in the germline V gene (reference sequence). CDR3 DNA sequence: TGTGCCAGCAGCTTATACGGGGATCAGCCCCAGCATTTT. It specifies CASSLYGDQPQHF.

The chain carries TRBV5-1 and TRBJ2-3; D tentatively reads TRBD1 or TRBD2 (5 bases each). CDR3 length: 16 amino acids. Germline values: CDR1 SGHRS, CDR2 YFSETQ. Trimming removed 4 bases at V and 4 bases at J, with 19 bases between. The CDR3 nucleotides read TGCGCCAGCAGCCCCGGACACCCAACGGGGTCAGATACGCAGTATTTT. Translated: CASSPGHPTGSDTQYF.

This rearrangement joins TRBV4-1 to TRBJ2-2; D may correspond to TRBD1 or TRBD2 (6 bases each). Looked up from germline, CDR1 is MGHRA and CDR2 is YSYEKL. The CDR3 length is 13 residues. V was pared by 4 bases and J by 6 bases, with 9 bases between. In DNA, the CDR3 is TGCGCCAGCAGCCGGGGGGCTTCCGGGGAGCTGTTTTTT. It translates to CASSRGASGELFF.

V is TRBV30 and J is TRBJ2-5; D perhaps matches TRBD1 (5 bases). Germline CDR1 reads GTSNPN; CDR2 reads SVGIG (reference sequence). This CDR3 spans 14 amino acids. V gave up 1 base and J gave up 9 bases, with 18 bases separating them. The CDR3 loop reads CAWSATDNSRAQYF. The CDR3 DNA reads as TGTGCCTGGAGTGCGACAGACAACTCCAGGGCCCAGTACTTC.

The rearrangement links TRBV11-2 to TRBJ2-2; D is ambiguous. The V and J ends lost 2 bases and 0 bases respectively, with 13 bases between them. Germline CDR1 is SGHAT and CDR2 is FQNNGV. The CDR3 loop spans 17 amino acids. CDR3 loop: CASSLNGGLTNTGELFF. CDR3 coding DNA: TGTGCCAGCAGCTTAAACGGTGGCCTGACGAACACCGGGGAGCTGTTTTTT. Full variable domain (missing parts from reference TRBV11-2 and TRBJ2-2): EAGVAQSPRYKIIEKRQSVAFWCNPISGHATLYWYQQILGQGPKLLIQFQNNGVVDDSQLPKDRFSAERLKGVDSTLKIQPAKLEDSAVYLCASSLNGGLTNTGELFFGEGSRLTVL.

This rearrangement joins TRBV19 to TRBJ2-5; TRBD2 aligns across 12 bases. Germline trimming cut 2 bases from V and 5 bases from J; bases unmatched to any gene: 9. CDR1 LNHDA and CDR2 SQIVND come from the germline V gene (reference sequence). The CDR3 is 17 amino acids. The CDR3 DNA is TGTGCCAGTAGTATATTGGCTAGCGGGGGGGCGGAGGAGACCCAGTACTTC. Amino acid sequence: CASSILASGGAEETQYF.

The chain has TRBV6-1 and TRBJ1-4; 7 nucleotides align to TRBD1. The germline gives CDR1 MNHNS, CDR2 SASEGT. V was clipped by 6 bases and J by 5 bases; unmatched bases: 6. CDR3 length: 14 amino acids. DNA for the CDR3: TGTGCCAGCAGCACCGGGACAGAAAATGAAAAACTGTTTTTT. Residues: CASSTGTENEKLFF.

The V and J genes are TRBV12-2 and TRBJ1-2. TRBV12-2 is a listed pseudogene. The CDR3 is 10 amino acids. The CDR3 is CASRPGPWAF. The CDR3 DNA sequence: TGTGCAAGTCGCCCGGGGCCCTGGGCCTTC.

The chain's CDR3 is CASSLEFWGQAIHNEQFF. CDR3 nucleotide sequence: TGTGCCAGCAGCTTAGAATTTTGGGGACAAGCGATCCACAATGAGCAGTTCTTC. The chain carries TRBV11-2 and TRBJ2-1, with D possibly matching TRBD1 (6 bases). V was cut by 0 bases and J by 5 bases, with 20 bases left in between. CDR3 length equals 18 residues. Germline V gene data show CDR1 as SGHAT and CDR2 as FQNNGV.

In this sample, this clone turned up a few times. The CDR3 loop reads CASSPRGDSNQPQHF. Written as DNA, the CDR3 is TGTGCCAGCTCACCAAGAGGTGATAGCAATCAGCCCCAGCATTTT. The chain has TRBV18 and TRBJ1-5; D unclear. Germline V gene sequence: CDR1 KGHSH, CDR2 LQKENI. CDR3 length: 15 residues. Trimming took off 2 bases at V and 0 bases at J, with 8 bases between the two ends.

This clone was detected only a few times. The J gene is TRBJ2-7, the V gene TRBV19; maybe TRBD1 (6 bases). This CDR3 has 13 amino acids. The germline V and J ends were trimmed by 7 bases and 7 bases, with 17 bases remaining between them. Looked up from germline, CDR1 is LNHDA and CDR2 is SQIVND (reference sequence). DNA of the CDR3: TGTGCCAGTAACCGGGACATAAAAGGGGAGCAGTACTTC. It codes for CASNRDIKGEQYF.